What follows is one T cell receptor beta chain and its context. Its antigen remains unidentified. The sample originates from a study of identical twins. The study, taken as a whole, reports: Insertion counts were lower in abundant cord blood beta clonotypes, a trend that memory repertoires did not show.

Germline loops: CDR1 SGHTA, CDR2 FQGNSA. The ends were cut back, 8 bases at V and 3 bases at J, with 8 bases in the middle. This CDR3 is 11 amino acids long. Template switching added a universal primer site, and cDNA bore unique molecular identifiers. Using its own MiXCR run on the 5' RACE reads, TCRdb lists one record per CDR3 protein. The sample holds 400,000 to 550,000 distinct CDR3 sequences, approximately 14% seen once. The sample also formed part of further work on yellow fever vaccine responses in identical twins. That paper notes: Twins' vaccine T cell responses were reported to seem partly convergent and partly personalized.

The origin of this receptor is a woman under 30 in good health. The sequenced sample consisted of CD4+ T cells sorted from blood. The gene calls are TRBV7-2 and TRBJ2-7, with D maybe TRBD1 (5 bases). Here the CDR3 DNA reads TGTGCCAGCTGGCAGGGCTACGAGCAGTACTTC. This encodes CASWQGYEQYF.